Presented here are 27 T cell receptor beta chains from one specimen sequenced in a study of cytomegalovirus exposure and HLA in healthy donors. PCR amplification relied on 60 Vbeta primers (plus 13 Jbeta primers). Clones were sequenced by immunoSEQ multiplex PCR, and TCRdb holds only the in-frame ones, with some missing. The sample carries 90,000 to 110,000 clones, roughly 13% recorded once. Sample: PBMCs. The source of these receptors is a middle-aged man in good health and CMV-seropositive.

This chain uses TRBV5-1 with TRBJ2-2; TRBD1 might be the D (6 bases). Germline V gives CDR1 SGHRS, CDR2 YFSETQ. V was clipped by 7 bases and J by 0 bases, with 13 bases between them. The CDR3 is made up of 15 amino acids. CDR3 protein: CASDYGQPNTGELFF. CDR3 DNA: TGCGCCAGCGATTACGGACAGCCGAACACCGGGGAGCTGTTTTTT.

This clone was seen a few times. The junction and the germline gene differ at one end; a read error may be behind it. The chain employs TRBV4-3 and TRBJ2-6, with D perhaps matching TRBD2 (6 bases). The CDR3 sequence is 18 residues long. The germline V gene encodes CDR1 LGHNA and CDR2 YSLEER. CDR3 loop: CASTQISEGRTGANVLTF. The CDR3 DNA follows: TGCGCCAGCACCCAAATAAGCGAGGGGAGGACTGGGGCCAACGTCCTGACTTTC.

A few counts support this clone. The rearrangement joins TRBV6-5 to TRBJ1-4; D not resolved. This CDR3 contains 16 residues. Germline V gives CDR1 MNHEY, CDR2 SVGAGI. Trimming cost V 0 bases and J 8 bases, with 16 bases left between them. The CDR3 region is CASSYSAQVQEEKLFF. The CDR3 nucleotides are TGTGCCAGCAGTTACTCGGCTCAGGTCCAAGAAGAAAAACTGTTTTTT.

This clone has more than one count but fewer than ten. This chain uses TRBV2 with TRBJ2-2, with 9 positions matching TRBD1. V shed 5 bases, J shed 3 bases, and the junction held 4 bases outside the gene matches. Germline V gene sequence: CDR1 SNHLY, CDR2 FYNNEI. CDR3 length equals 15 residues. For the CDR3, the DNA is TGTGCCAGCAGTTGGGGGACAGGGCACACCGGGGAGCTGTTTTTT. Translating gives CASSWGTGHTGELFF.

This sequence joins TRBV5-1 and TRBJ2-1, with D tentatively TRBD2 (6 bases). Trimming took 4 bases from V and 6 from J, leaving 14 bases between them. This CDR3 is 14 amino acids long. From germline, CDR1 is SGHRS and CDR2 YFSETQ. This chain's CDR3 is CASSPVNSGNEQFF. CDR3 bases: TGCGCCAGCAGCCCAGTCAATAGCGGCAATGAGCAGTTCTTC.

This chain connects TRBV10-3 to TRBJ2-5; weak D call: TRBD2 (5 bases). The J call may be mistaken, given a closer DNA end match to TRBJ2-7. Germline V gene lookup returns CDR1 ENHRY and CDR2 SYGVKD. CDR3 size: 17 residues. The CDR3, as DNA: TGTGCCATCAGTGAGTCAGGACGCGGAGAGGGCTCCTACGAGCAGTACTTC. It specifies CAISESGRGEGSYEQYF.

The chain combines TRBV7-2 with TRBJ2-2, with TRBD2 matching 13 bases. The CDR3 extends over 18 amino acids. Germline CDR1 SGHTA, CDR2 FQGNSA. The J segment lost 4 bases and the V segment lost 5 bases, leaving 10 bases of the junction unmatched. This CDR3 reads CASSLLTSGRFRTGELFF. CDR3 bases: TGTGCCAGCAGCCTCCTGACTAGCGGGAGGTTTCGCACCGGGGAGCTGTTTTTT.

The table lists this clone with a few counts. The CDR3 DNA follows: TGCGCCAGCAGTGCCGGACAGGCCCCCGGGGAGCTGTTTTTT. Translation gives CASSAGQAPGELFF. The chain recombines TRBV10-1 with TRBJ2-2; 7 positions match TRBD1. V shed 4 bases and J 6 bases; nucleotides not matched to a gene: 5. This CDR3 has 14 residues. CDR1 is WNHNN, CDR2 SYGVQD, per germline (reference sequence).

The chain is built from TRBV7-9 and TRBJ2-7; a possible D gene is TRBD2 (5 bases). The CDR3 totals 14 residues. The V end lost 5 bases, the J end lost 4 bases, and 15 bases lay between the germline ends. In germline, CDR1 is SEHNR, CDR2 FQNEAQ (reference sequence). CDR3 DNA: TGTGCCAGCAGCCCCCCAGGTTGGACTTACGAGCAGTACTTC. Translated, it gives CASSPPGWTYEQYF.

This chain links TRBV2 with TRBJ1-5, with D tentatively TRBD1 (5 bases). There are 14 residues in the CDR3. The ends were cut back, 4 bases at V and 1 base at J, with 8 bases in the middle. Germline V CDR1 and CDR2: SNHLY, FYNNEI. Here the CDR3 reads CASSGQFSNQPQHF. CDR3 bases: TGTGCCAGCAGTGGACAGTTCAGCAATCAGCCCCAGCATTTT. The complete variable domain, with remaining parts taken from reference TRBV2 and TRBJ1-5, reads EPEVTQTPSHQVTQMGQEVILRCVPISNHLYFYWYRQILGQKVEFLVSFYNNEISEKSEIFDDQFSVERPDGSNFTLKIRSTKLEDSAMYFCASSGQFSNQPQHFGDGTRLSIL.

The J gene is TRBJ2-2, the V gene TRBV13; D unresolved. Deletions cut 1 base from V and 0 bases from J, with 3 bases between. Germline V lookup: CDR1 PRHDT, CDR2 FYEKMQ (reference sequence). The CDR3 sequence is 14 residues long. The CDR3 DNA sequence: TGTGCCAGCAGCTTAGCTACGAACACCGGGGAGCTGTTTTTT. This translates into CASSLATNTGELFF.

This clone was counted between two and nine times. V usage is TRBV6-1 and J usage is TRBJ2-7, with 9 bases fitting TRBD2. From germline, CDR1 is MNHNS and CDR2 SASEGT. The V and J ends lost 8 bases and 2 bases, in that order; junction bases with no gene match: 7. The CDR3 length is 14 residues. The CDR3 DNA follows: TGTGCCAGCGTCATTAGCGGGAGTACCTACGAGCAGTACTTC. Translation gives CASVISGSTYEQYF.

This clone was found a few times. The chain has TRBV2 and TRBJ2-2; D not resolved. Germline CDR1 and CDR2: SNHLY and FYNNEI. V was cut by 5 bases and J by 5 bases, with 12 bases left in between. The CDR3 consists of 14 residues. The CDR3 spells CASSNLGTTGELFF. The CDR3 nucleotides read TGTGCCAGCAGTAACCTGGGCACTACCGGGGAGCTGTTTTTT.

CDR3 in DNA: TGCGCCAGCAGCCAAATAAGGGGGCGCAAAACCTACGAGCAGTACTTC. Its translation is CASSQIRGRKTYEQYF. The V gene is TRBV4-1, the J gene TRBJ2-7, with 7 nucleotides matching TRBD1. The CDR3 runs 16 residues. Trimming removed 2 bases from V and 2 bases from J; junction bases left unmatched: 9. The germline V gene has CDR1 MGHRA and CDR2 YSYEKL.

This chain connects TRBV4-1 to TRBJ2-5; TRBD2 matches 7 bases. Looked up from germline, CDR1 is MGHRA and CDR2 is YSYEKL. J gave up 0 bases and V 4 bases, and 2 bases lay outside the gene matches. CDR3 size: 14 residues. CDR3: CASSPGGYQETQYF. The DNA for the CDR3 is TGCGCCAGCAGCCCCGGGGGGTACCAAGAGACCCAGTACTTC.

This clone was seen a few times. The gene calls are TRBV5-4 and TRBJ1-4, with a possible D match to TRBD1 (6 bases). The CDR3 runs 14 residues. The V gene lost 0 bases and the J gene lost 5 bases, with 8 bases spanning the gap. Germline V gives CDR1 SGHNT, CDR2 YYREEE (reference sequence). The CDR3: CASSLATGNEKLFF. CDR3 in DNA: TGTGCCAGCAGCTTGGCTACAGGGAATGAAAAACTGTTTTTT. The full variable domain, rest sourced from reference TRBV5-4 and TRBJ1-4, is ETGVTQSPTHLIKTRGQQVTLRCSSQSGHNTVSWYQQALGQGPQFIFQYYREEENGRGNFPPRFSGLQFPNYSSELNVNALELDDSALYLCASSLATGNEKLFFGSGTQLSVL.

CDR3 residues: CASSSASIQDTQYF. The CDR3 coding sequence is TGTGCCAGCAGCTCAGCCTCGATACAAGATACGCAGTATTTT. The V gene is TRBV7-2, the J gene TRBJ2-3, with D unclear. The ends were cut back, 4 bases at V and 5 bases at J, with 13 bases in the middle. The CDR3 spans 14 residues. Germline V gene lookup returns CDR1 SGHTA and CDR2 FQGNSA.

This clone was seen a few times. The chain couples TRBV15 to TRBJ1-5; tentatively, D is TRBD1 (5 bases). The CDR3 is 17 amino acids. Germline CDR1 reads LNHNV; CDR2 reads YYDKDF (reference sequence). The V end lost 0 bases, the J end lost 7 bases, and 19 bases lay between the germline ends. The CDR3 DNA reads as TGTGCCACCAGCAGAGATTACAGGCAGTCGGGCGTGCAGCCCCAGCATTTT. Its translation: CATSRDYRQSGVQPQHF.

In its sample, this clone was seen a few times. J is TRBJ2-7 and V is TRBV7-2; possible D gene TRBD1, 6 bases. The ends were cut back, 4 bases at V and 4 bases at J, with 17 bases in the middle. The CDR3 runs 15 residues. Germline CDR1 reads SGHTA; CDR2 reads FQGNSA. As DNA, the CDR3 is TGTGCCAGCAGCTCCCCGCAACAGGGAAGGTACGAGCAGTACTTC. Translation gives CASSSPQQGRYEQYF.

The table lists this clone with a few counts. The V and J genes are TRBV6-6 and TRBJ2-7; D is perhaps TRBD1 (6 bases). Trimming cost V 0 bases and J 1 base, with 7 bases left between them. Germline CDR1 is MNHNY and CDR2 is SVGAGI (reference sequence). CDR3 size: 14 residues. The CDR3 is CASSYSGQSYEQYF. DNA of the CDR3: TGTGCCAGCAGTTACTCAGGACAGTCCTACGAGCAGTACTTC.

This clone was counted a few times. The V gene is TRBV6-5, the J gene TRBJ1-3, with D perhaps TRBD1 (5 bases). The CDR3 contains 14 residues. Germline V gene lookup returns CDR1 MNHEY and CDR2 SVGAGI. Trimming took off 6 bases at V and 1 base at J, with 10 bases between the two ends. The CDR3 protein is CASRFQGSGNTIYF. The DNA for the CDR3 is TGTGCCAGCAGATTCCAGGGTTCTGGAAACACCATATATTTT.

The gene calls are TRBV7-9 and TRBJ2-7; D is perhaps TRBD1 (6 bases). Between the trimmed V and J ends, which lost 4 bases and 8 bases, there was a span of 30 bases. Germline CDR1 and CDR2: SEHNR and FQNEAQ (reference sequence). The CDR3 length is 18 residues. The CDR3 sequence: CASSSTLRMGASLVQQYF. The CDR3 bases are TGTGCCAGCAGCTCCACCCTGCGTATGGGGGCCTCCCTCGTTCAGCAGTACTTC. Together with reference TRBV7-9 and TRBJ2-7, the CDR3 gives the full variable domain: DTGVSQNPRHKITKRGQNVTFRCDPISEHNRLYWYRQTLGQGPEFLTYFQNEAQLEKSRLLSDRFSAERPKGSFSTLEIQRTEQGDSAMYLCASSSTLRMGASLVQQYFGPGTRLTVT.

The chain combines TRBV4-1 with TRBJ2-7; 10 bases are shared with TRBD1. Trimming took 4 bases from V and 3 from J; bases not matched to a gene: 9. The CDR3 loop spans 16 amino acids. Germline V gene lookup returns CDR1 MGHRA and CDR2 YSYEKL. The CDR3, as DNA: TGCGCCAGCAGCCCCCGAATGGGACAGGGGTTCTACGAGCAGTACTTC. Encoded protein: CASSPRMGQGFYEQYF.

This clone was seen at least ten times. This chain connects TRBV5-1 to TRBJ2-2; 14 nucleotides line up with TRBD2. Trimming took 4 bases from V and 6 from J; bases not matched to a gene: 5. Germline V lookup: CDR1 SGHRS, CDR2 YFSETQ. This CDR3 is built from 16 residues. The CDR3 DNA reads TGCGCCAGCAGCCCCGCGGGACTAGCGGGAGCCGGGGAGCTGTTTTTT. It is translated as CASSPAGLAGAGELFF.

A few counts support this clone. The chain carries TRBV6-1 and TRBJ2-1; the D is unclear. Trimming took 7 bases from V and 2 from J, leaving 15 bases between them. Per the germline V gene, CDR1 is MNHNS and CDR2 is SASEGT. The CDR3 has 15 residues. The CDR3 sequence is CASNPSLGAYNEQFF. CDR3 nucleotide sequence: TGTGCCAGCAACCCGTCCCTAGGCGCCTACAATGAGCAGTTCTTC.

The chain uses TRBV5-1 and TRBJ1-6; D is uncertain. From germline, CDR1 is SGHRS and CDR2 YFSETQ. The CDR3 extends over 16 amino acids. Deletions cut 0 bases from V and 3 bases from J, with 10 bases between. As DNA, the CDR3 is TGCGCCAGCAGCTTGGCACAGCTTCTCTATAATTCACCCCTCCACTTT. Translating it yields CASSLAQLLYNSPLHF.

In its sample, this clone was seen a few times. Other nucleotide sequences from this sample produce the same CDR3. The chain links TRBV5-1 to TRBJ2-3, with TRBD1 as a possible D gene (6 bases). CDR3 length: 15 residues. Trimming left V 2 bases short and J 3 bases short, with 13 bases between. Per germline, CDR1 SGHRS and CDR2 YFSETQ. The CDR3 is CASSFGTLGTDTQYF. As DNA, the CDR3 is TGCGCCAGCAGCTTCGGGACACTGGGGACAGATACGCAGTATTTT.